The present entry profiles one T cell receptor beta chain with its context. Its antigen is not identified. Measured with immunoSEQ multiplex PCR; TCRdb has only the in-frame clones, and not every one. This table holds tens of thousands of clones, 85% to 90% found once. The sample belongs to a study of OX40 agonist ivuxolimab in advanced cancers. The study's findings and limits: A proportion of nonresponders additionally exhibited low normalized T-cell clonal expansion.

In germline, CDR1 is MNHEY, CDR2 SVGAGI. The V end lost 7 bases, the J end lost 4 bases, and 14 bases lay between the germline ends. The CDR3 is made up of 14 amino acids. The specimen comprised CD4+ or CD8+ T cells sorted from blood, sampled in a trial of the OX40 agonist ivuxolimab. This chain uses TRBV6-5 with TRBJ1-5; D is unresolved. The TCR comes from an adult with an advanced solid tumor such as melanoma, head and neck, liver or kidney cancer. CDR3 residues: CASTPGLRNQPQHF. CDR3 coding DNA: TGTGCCAGCACCCCCGGACTGCGTAATCAGCCCCAGCATTTT.